The subject of this entry is one TCR beta chain. This record belongs to a study of identical twins' blood T cells. TCRdb re-derived calls from the 5' RACE reads in MiXCR, one entry per CDR3 protein. The sample shows 350,000 to 400,000 distinct CDR3 sequences, about 28% of them seen only once. This CDR3 has 12 amino acids. V was clipped by 5 bases and J by 6 bases; unmatched bases: 4. The TCR originated in a woman aged 18 to 55 in good health. Sequencing was carried out using PBMCs. The chain carries TRBV12-3 or TRBV12-4 and TRBJ2-7; 7 bases fit TRBD1. This CDR3 is CASSITGAEQYF. CDR3 sequence (DNA): TGTGCCAGCAGTATAACAGGGGCCGAGCAGTACTTC.